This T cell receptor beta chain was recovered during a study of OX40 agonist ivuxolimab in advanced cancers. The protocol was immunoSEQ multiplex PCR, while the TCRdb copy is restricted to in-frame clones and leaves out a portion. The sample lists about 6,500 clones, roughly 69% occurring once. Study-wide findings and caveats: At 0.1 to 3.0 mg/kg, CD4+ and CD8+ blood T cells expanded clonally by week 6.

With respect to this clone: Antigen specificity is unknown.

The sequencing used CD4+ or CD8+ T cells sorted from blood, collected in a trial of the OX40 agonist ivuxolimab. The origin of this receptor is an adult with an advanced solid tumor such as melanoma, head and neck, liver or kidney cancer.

The CDR3 coding sequence is TGTGCCAGCAGCTCGGACACCGCGAACACCGGGGAGCTGTTTTTT. Protein sequence: CASSSDTANTGELFF. This chain links TRBV5-6 with TRBJ2-2, with D perhaps TRBD1 (5 bases). Per the germline V gene, CDR1 is SGHDT and CDR2 is YYEEEE. V lost 3 bases and J lost 0, with 9 bases in between. The CDR3 has 15 residues.